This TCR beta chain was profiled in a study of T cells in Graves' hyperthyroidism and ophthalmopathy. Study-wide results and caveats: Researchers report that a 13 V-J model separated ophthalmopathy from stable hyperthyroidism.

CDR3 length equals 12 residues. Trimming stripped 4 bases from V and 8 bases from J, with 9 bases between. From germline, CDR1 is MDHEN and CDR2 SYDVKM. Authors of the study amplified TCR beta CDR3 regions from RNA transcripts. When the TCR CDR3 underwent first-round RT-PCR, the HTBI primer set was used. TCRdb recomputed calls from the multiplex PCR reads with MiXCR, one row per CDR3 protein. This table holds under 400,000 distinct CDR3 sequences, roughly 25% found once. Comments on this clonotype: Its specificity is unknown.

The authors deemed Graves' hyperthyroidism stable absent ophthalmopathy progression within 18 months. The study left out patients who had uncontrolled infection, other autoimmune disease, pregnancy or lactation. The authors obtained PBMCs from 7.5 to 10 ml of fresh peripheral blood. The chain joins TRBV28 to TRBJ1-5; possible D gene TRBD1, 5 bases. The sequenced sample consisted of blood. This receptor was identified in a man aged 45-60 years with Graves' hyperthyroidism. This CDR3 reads CASSSGGEPQHF. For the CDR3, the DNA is TGTGCCAGCAGTTCGGGGGGGGAGCCCCAGCATTTT.